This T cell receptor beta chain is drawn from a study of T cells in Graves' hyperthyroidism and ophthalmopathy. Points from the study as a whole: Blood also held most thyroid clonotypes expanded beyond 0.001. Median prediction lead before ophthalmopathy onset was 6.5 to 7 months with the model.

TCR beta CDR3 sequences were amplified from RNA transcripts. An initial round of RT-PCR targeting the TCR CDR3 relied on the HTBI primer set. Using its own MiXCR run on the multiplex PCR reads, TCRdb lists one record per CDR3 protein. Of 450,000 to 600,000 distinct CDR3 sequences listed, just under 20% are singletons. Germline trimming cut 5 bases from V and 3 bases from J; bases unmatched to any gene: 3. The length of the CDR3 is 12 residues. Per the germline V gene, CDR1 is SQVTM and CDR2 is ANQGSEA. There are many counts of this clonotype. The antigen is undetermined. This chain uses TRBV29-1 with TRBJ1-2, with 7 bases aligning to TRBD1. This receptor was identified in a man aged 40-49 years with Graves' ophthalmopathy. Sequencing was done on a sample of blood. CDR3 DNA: TGCAGCGTTAGTCAGGGGGACTATGGCTACACCTTC. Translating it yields CSVSQGDYGYTF.